One T cell receptor beta chain is described in this entry. The antigen is unknown. Per the authors' pipeline: Filtering differed since immunoSEQ provided only junctions, with no quality scores. Data came from immunoSEQ multiplex PCR; TCRdb stores just in-frame clones and leaves some out. Clone size and the V and J calls come from that table; the DNA yielded D and trimming. Seen here are about 2.4 million clones, approximately 93% observed once, and the top ten hold approximately 0.36%. The data originate from a study of shared clonotypes between healthy human individuals. Findings and limits, study-wide: Naive subsets generally exceeded memory subsets in estimated richness. It was anticipated that sequencing depth would influence how many clonotypes donors shared.

Every donor was a Caucasian adult from Nashville, Tennessee. The sample comprised naive CD4+ T cells from PBMCs. Subset denoted: CD45RA+ positively selected. The TCR sequence derives from a man aged 18 to 29 in good health. Some clones in this sample may be carry-over from other donors' samples.

The CDR3 spells CSVRGRQGEMPNTGELFF. DNA of the CDR3: TGCAGCGTTAGGGGGAGGCAGGGAGAAATGCCGAACACCGGGGAGCTGTTTTTT. This chain links TRBV29-1 with TRBJ2-2; either TRBD1 or TRBD2 may fit D (6 bases each). CDR1 SQVTM and CDR2 ANQGSEA come from the germline V gene. The CDR3 has 18 amino acids. Deletions cut 5 bases from V and 0 bases from J, with 22 bases between.